Listed below are T cell receptor beta chains from one sample, sequenced in a study of cytomegalovirus exposure and HLA in healthy donors. Profiling relied on immunoSEQ multiplex PCR, and the TCRdb table lists in-frame clones only, not all of them. The table records some 130,000 clones, approximately 90% of them present only once. Material: PBMCs. The source of these receptors is a woman under 40 in good health and CMV-seronegative. CDR3s include the opening cysteine and the closing phenylalanine or tryptophan. The D gene is left open where the match is weak. The size entry is marked missing in some rows and otherwise reads once, few, many or a size class.

j_call clone_size d_call cdr3_length v_call cdr3_nt cdr3_aa
TRBJ2-2 many TRBD2 17 TRBV6-4 TGTGCCAGCAGTGATGGGACTAGCGGGAGTGAAACCGGGGAGCTGTTTTTT CASSDGTSGSETGELFF
TRBJ1-2 . TRBD1 13 TRBV28 TGTGCCAGCAGTCCCGGGACAGTCTATGGCTACACCTTC CASSPGTVYGYTF
TRBJ2-5 . TRBD1 15 TRBV2 TGTGCCAGCAGTGAACAGGGGGCATCCCAAGAGACCCAGTACTTC CASSEQGASQETQYF
TRBJ2-1 . TRBD1 14 TRBV29-1 TGCAGCGTTGGCGGACAGGGGCCGTACAATGAGCAGTTCTTC CSVGGQGPYNEQFF
TRBJ1-5 . . 13 TRBV6-1 TGTGCCAGCAGTGAACAGGGGAATCAGCCCCAGCATTTT CASSEQGNQPQHF
TRBJ2-7 . . 14 TRBV5-6 TGTGCCAGCAGCTTAGGACCGGAGGCCTCCGAGCAGTACTTC CASSLGPEASEQYF
TRBJ2-7 . TRBD2 18 TRBV7-2 TGTGCCAGCAGCTTACCCGGGACTAGCGGGATCCCTTACTACGAGCAGTACTTC CASSLPGTSGIPYYEQYF
TRBJ2-7 . TRBD1 15 TRBV19 TGTGCCAGTACCACAGGTACAGGGGTCGCCTACGAGCAGTACTTC CASTTGTGVAYEQYF
TRBJ2-3 . . 16 TRBV11-2 TGTGCCAGCAGCTTAGGGGCTAGCGCCAGCACAGATACGCAGTATTTT CASSLGASASTDTQYF
TRBJ2-1 . TRBD1 12 TRBV7-3 TGTGCCAGCAGCCCCACAGGGGGCGAGCAGTTCTTC CASSPTGGEQFF
TRBJ2-7 . TRBD1 12 TRBV29-1 TGCAGCGTTGAGCAGGGGGCCTACGAGCAGTACTTC CSVEQGAYEQYF
TRBJ1-2 . TRBD1 16 TRBV7-9 TGTTCCAGCAGCCCCCCTCGCCTGGGACAGGAGCCCGCCTACACCTTC CSSSPPRLGQEPAYTF
TRBJ1-6 . . 12 TRBV27 TGTGCCAGCAGTCTTTACGGTTCACCCCTCCACTTT CASSLYGSPLHF
TRBJ1-2 . TRBD1 15 TRBV7-9 TGTGCCAGCAGCTACCGACGGACAGGCATCTATGGCTACACCTTC CASSYRRTGIYGYTF
TRBJ2-1 . TRBD2 16 TRBV5-1 TGCGCCAGCAGCTCGTCGGCGGGAGGGCCCTACAATGAGCAGTTCTTC CASSSSAGGPYNEQFF
TRBJ2-4 once . 17 TRBV15 TGTGCCACCAGCAGTTTAACGGGTATCGTAGCCAAAAACATTCAGTACTTC CATSSLTGIVAKNIQYF
TRBJ1-2 . . 14 TRBV6-5 TGTGCCAGCAGTTACTCTGGGGGCGGCTATGGCTACACCTTC CASSYSGGGYGYTF
TRBJ1-5 . . 15 TRBV15 TGTGCCACCAGCAGAGGTCCGACAGACAATCAGCCCCAGCATTTT CATSRGPTDNQPQHF
TRBJ1-5 . . 15 TRBV18 TGTGCCAGCTCTCCATACTCGGGGTTGAATCAGCCCCAGCATTTT CASSPYSGLNQPQHF
TRBJ1-4 . . 13 TRBV27 TGTGCCAGCAGTTCCACCCAACAGGAAAAACTGTTTTTT CASSSTQQEKLFF
TRBJ1-5 . . 14 TRBV29-1 TGCAGCGTCGCTACCCAGGATAGCAATCAGCCCCAGCATTTT CSVATQDSNQPQHF
TRBJ2-1 . TRBD2 16 TRBV10-3 TGTGCCATCAGTGAGAGACTAGCGGGAGAGGGCGATGAGCAGTTCTTC CAISERLAGEGDEQFF
TRBJ1-1 . . 14 TRBV6-1 TGTGCCAGCAGCCAACATCTTACGAACACTGAAGCTTTCTTT CASSQHLTNTEAFF
TRBJ1-2 . TRBD1 17 TRBV4-1 TGCGCCAGCAGTCCCATGACTGGGACAGGGATTAACTATGGCTACACCTTC CASSPMTGTGINYGYTF
TRBJ2-1 once TRBD1 15 TRBV18 TGTGCCAGCTCAGCGGGACAGGGGGCCTACAATGAGCAGTTCTTC CASSAGQGAYNEQFF
TRBJ1-3 . . 14 TRBV30 TGTGCCTGGACCCCTTCAGGGTTGCGAAACACCATATATTTT CAWTPSGLRNTIYF
TRBJ2-3 . TRBD2 17 TRBV28 TGTGCCAGCAGTTGGGAATTGGTACTAGCGGGCACAGATACGCAGTATTTT CASSWELVLAGTDTQYF
TRBJ2-1 . TRBD2 16 TRBV29-1 TGCAGCGCAAAAAATGGTCTAGCGGGACTCTACAATGAGCAGTTCTTC CSAKNGLAGLYNEQFF
TRBJ2-1 once TRBD1 15 TRBV28 TGTGCCAGCAGTTTCGTGACAGGGGTCTACAATGAGCAGTTCTTC CASSFVTGVYNEQFF
TRBJ1-6 . . 15 TRBV30 TGTGCCTGGAGTGTAGTGGGGGGGCCTTATTCACCCCTCCACTTT CAWSVVGGPYSPLHF
TRBJ2-7 . TRBD2 14 TRBV19 TGTGCCAGTAGTATGGTAGCGGGAGCGACCGAGCAGTACTTC CASSMVAGATEQYF
TRBJ2-1 . . 16 TRBV15 TGTGCCACCAGCCTCCTAGCGTTGAGCTCCTACAATGAGCAGTTCTTC CATSLLALSSYNEQFF
TRBJ2-1 . . 14 TRBV12-5 TGTGCTAGTGGTTTGGGCGGGGACCGGAATGAGCAGTTCTTC CASGLGGDRNEQFF
TRBJ2-3 once . 15 TRBV30 TGTGCCTGGACCCTTCTTTTTTCTAGCACAGATACGCAGTATTTT CAWTLLFSSTDTQYF
TRBJ2-7 . . 12 TRBV11-2 TGTGCCAGCAGCTTAATATCCTACGAGCAGTACTTC CASSLISYEQYF
TRBJ1-2 . . 17 TRBV4-1 TGCGCCAGCAGCCAAGACCGGGGAGGTGTTATAGGATATGGCTACACCTTC CASSQDRGGVIGYGYTF
TRBJ2-2 once TRBD2 16 TRBV4-2 TGTGCCAGCAGCCTTAGCGGGGGGCCCCTCACCGGGGAGCTGTTTTTT CASSLSGGPLTGELFF
TRBJ2-7 . TRBD1 16 TRBV6-5 TGTGCCAGCAGTTCTCGGGACAGGGGCCTCTCCTACGAGCAGTACTTC CASSSRDRGLSYEQYF
TRBJ1-3 few TRBD1 17 TRBV6-9 TGTGCCAGCAGTTTTTGGACAGGCTTCTTCTCTGGAAACACCATATATTTT CASSFWTGFFSGNTIYF
TRBJ1-5 . TRBD1 14 TRBV7-6 TGTGCCAGCAGCTTAACAGGGGGAGATCAGCCCCAGCATTTT CASSLTGGDQPQHF
TRBJ2-5 . TRBD1 16 TRBV7-9 TGTGCCAGCAGCATATCACAGGGGGCCGGGGGTGAGACCCAGTACTTC CASSISQGAGGETQYF
TRBJ1-5 . . 12 TRBV28 TGTGCCAGTAGGGGGAGCAATCAGCCCCAGCATTTT CASRGSNQPQHF
TRBJ2-3 . . 12 TRBV9 TGTGCCAGCAATGTCCTCACAGATACGCAGTATTTT CASNVLTDTQYF
TRBJ1-4 . TRBD1 15 TRBV7-2 TGTGCCAGCAGCTTAGTACAGGGGCTTAATGAAAAACTGTTTTTT CASSLVQGLNEKLFF
TRBJ2-2 . TRBD1 15 TRBV4-1 TGCGCCAGCAGCCAACCGGGACAGGGGTCGGGGGAGCTGTTTTTT CASSQPGQGSGELFF
TRBJ1-6 once TRBD1 15 TRBV7-9 TGTTCCAGCAGCTTAGCGGGAAGGGGGCTGTCACCCCTCCACTTT CSSSLAGRGLSPLHF
TRBJ1-1 . TRBD1 14 TRBV6-5 TGTGCCAGCAGTTCGGGACAGGGGGCGACTGAAGCTTTCTTT CASSSGQGATEAFF
TRBJ1-2 . . 12 TRBV7-2 TGTGCCAGCAGCCGGGATAACTATGGCTACACCTTC CASSRDNYGYTF
TRBJ2-1 . . 13 TRBV9 TGTGCCAGCAGCCCCGAGGATTGGACTCCACAGTTCTTC CASSPEDWTPQFF
TRBJ2-1 . TRBD2 14 TRBV7-3 TGTGCCAGCAGCTTAACGCGGGAGAACAATGAGCAGTTCTTC CASSLTRENNEQFF
TRBJ2-1 . TRBD2 16 TRBV4-1 TGCGCCAGCAGCCAATGGCTAGCGGGAGACCACAATGAGCAGTTCTTC CASSQWLAGDHNEQFF
TRBJ1-1 once . 15 TRBV7-2 TGTGCCAGCAGACTCGGACAGACCATGAACACTGAAGCTTTCTTT CASRLGQTMNTEAFF
TRBJ1-6 . . 15 TRBV28 TGTGCCAGCAGTTTAAGCGTCGGCTATAATTCACCCCTCCACTTT CASSLSVGYNSPLHF
TRBJ2-2 many . 13 TRBV6-4 TGTGCCAGCAGTGCTTCGAACACCGGGGAGCTGTTTTTT CASSASNTGELFF